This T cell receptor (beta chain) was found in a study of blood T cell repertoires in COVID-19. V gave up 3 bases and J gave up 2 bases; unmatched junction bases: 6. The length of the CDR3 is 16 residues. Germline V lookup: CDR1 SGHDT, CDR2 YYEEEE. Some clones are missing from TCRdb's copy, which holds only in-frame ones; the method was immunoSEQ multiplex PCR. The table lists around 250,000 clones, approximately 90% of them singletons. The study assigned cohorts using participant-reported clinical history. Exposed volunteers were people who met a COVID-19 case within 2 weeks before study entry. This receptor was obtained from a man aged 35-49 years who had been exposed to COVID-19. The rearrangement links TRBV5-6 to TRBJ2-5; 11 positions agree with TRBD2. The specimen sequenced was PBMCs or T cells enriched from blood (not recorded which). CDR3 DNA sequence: TGTGCCAGCAGCTGGGGGACTAGCGGTACGCAAGAGACCCAGTACTTC. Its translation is CASSWGTSGTQETQYF.